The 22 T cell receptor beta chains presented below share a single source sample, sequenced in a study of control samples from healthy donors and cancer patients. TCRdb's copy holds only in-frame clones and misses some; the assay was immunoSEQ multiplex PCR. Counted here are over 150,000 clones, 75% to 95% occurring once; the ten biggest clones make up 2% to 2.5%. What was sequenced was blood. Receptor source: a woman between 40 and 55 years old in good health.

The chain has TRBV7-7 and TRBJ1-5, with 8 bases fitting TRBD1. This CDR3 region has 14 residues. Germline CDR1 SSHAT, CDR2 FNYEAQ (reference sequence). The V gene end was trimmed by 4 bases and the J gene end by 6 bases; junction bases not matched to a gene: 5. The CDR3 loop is CASSSRTGRQPQHF. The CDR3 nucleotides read TGTGCCAGCAGCTCCAGGACAGGGCGTCAGCCCCAGCATTTT.

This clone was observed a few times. CDR3 coding DNA: TGTGCCAGCAGCTTAGCAGGGTCTGGGTTCATGGATCCCTACGAGCAGTACTTC. Its protein is CASSLAGSGFMDPYEQYF. V is TRBV7-9 and J is TRBJ2-7; D call uncertain. The V end lost 0 bases, the J end lost 2 bases, and 20 bases lay between the germline ends. The CDR3 is made up of 18 amino acids. Germline CDR1 and CDR2: SEHNR and FQNEAQ (reference sequence).

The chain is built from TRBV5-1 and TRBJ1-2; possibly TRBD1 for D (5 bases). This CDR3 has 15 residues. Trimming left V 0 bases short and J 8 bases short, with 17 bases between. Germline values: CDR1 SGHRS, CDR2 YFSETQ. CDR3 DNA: TGCGCCAGCAGCTTGGTTGCTGGAGATCGGGGGGGCTACACCTTC. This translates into CASSLVAGDRGGYTF.

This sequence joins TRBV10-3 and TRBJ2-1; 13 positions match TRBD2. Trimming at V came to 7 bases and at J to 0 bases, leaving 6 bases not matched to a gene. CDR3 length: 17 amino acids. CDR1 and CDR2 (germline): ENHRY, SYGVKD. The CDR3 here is CAITSGLAGRSYNEQFF. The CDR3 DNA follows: TGTGCCATCACCTCGGGACTAGCGGGACGCTCCTACAATGAGCAGTTCTTC.

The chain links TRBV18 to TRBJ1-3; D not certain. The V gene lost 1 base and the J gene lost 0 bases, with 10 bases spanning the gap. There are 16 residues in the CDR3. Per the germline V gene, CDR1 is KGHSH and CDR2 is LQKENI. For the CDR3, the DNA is TGTGCCAGCTCACCACAGAGGCAGACCTCTGGAAACACCATATATTTT. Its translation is CASSPQRQTSGNTIYF.

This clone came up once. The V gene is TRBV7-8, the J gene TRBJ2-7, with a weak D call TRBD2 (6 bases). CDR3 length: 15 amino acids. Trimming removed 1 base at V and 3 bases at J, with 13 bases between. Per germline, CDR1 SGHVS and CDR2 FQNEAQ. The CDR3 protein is CASSLVAGLVYEQYF. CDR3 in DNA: TGTGCCAGCAGCTTAGTGGCGGGGTTGGTCTACGAGCAGTACTTC.

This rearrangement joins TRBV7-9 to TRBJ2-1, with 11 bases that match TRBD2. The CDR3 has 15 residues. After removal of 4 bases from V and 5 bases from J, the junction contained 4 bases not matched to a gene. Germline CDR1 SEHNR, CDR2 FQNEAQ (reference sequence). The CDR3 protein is CASSSTSGEDNEQFF. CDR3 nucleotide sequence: TGTGCCAGCAGCTCGACTAGCGGGGAAGACAATGAGCAGTTCTTC.

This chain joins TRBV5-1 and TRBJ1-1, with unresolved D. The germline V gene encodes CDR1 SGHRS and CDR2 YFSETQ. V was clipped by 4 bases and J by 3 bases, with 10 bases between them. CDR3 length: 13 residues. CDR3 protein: CASSKNRDTEAFF. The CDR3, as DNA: TGCGCCAGCAGCAAAAACAGAGACACTGAAGCTTTCTTT. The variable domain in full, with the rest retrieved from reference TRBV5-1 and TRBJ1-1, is KAGVTQTPRYLIKTRGQQVTLSCSPISGHRSVSWYQQTPGQGLQFLFEYFSETQRNKGNFPGRFSGRQFSNSRSEMNVSTLELGDSALYLCASSKNRDTEAFFGQGTRLTVV.

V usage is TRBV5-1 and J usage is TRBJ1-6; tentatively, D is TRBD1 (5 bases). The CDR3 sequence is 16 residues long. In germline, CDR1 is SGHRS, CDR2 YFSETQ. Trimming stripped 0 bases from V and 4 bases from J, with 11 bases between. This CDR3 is CASSLEGVLYNSPLHF. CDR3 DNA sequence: TGCGCCAGCAGCTTGGAAGGGGTCCTATATAATTCACCCCTCCACTTT.

The CDR3 here is CASTPVRGGFRNQPQHF. The CDR3 DNA is TGTGCCAGCACCCCCGTTCGGGGGGGGTTCCGAAATCAGCCCCAGCATTTT. V is TRBV2 and J is TRBJ1-5; perhaps TRBD1 as D (5 bases). V gave up 7 bases and J gave up 4 bases, with 23 bases separating them. Germline CDR1 reads SNHLY; CDR2 reads FYNNEI. The CDR3 runs to 17 residues.

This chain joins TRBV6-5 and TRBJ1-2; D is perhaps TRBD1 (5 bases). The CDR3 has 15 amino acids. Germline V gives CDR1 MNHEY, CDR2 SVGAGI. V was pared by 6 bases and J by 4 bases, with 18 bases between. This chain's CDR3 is CASSPNPGLLYGYTF. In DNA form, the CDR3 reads TGTGCCAGCAGCCCCAACCCGGGACTCCTCTATGGCTACACCTTC.

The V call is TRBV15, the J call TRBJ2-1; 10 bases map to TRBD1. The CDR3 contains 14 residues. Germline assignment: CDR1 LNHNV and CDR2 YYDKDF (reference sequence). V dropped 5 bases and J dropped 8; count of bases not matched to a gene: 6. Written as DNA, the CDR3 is TGTGCCACCAGCCTCCGGGACAGGGGTGATGAGCAGTTCTTC. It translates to CATSLRDRGDEQFF.

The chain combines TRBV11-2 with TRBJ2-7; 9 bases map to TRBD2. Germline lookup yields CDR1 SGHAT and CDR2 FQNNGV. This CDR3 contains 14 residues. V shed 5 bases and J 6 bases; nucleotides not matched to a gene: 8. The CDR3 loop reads CASSQTAGGFEQYF. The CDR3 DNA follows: TGTGCCAGCAGCCAGACTGCGGGGGGGTTCGAGCAGTACTTC.

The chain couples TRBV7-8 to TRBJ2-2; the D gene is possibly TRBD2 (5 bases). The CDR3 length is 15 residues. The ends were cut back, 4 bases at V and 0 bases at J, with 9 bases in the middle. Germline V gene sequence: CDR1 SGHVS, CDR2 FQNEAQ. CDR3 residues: CASSSRTANTGELFF. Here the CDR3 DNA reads TGTGCCAGCAGCTCAAGGACTGCGAACACCGGGGAGCTGTTTTTT.

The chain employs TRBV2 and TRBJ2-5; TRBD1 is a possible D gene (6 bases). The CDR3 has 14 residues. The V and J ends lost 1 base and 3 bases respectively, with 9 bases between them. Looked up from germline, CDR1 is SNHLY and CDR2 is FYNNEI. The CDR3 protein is CASSEDRVEETQYF. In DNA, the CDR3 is TGTGCCAGCAGTGAAGACAGGGTTGAAGAGACCCAGTACTTC.

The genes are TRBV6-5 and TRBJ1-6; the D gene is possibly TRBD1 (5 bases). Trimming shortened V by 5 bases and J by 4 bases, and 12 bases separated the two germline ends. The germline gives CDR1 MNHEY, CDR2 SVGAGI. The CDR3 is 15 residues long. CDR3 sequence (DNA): TGTGCCAGCAGTCTATCGGGGACGTATAATTCACCCCTCCACTTT. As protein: CASSLSGTYNSPLHF.

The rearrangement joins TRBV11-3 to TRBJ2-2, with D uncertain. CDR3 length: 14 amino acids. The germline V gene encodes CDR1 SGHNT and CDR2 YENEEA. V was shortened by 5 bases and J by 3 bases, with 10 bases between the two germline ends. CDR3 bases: TGTGCCAGCAGCCCCGGACGTTACACCGGGGAGCTGTTTTTT. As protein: CASSPGRYTGELFF.

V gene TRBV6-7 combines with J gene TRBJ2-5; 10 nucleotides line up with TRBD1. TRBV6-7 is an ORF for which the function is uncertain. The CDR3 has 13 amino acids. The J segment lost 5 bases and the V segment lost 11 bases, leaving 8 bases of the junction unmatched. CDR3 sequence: CADGTGAGETQYF. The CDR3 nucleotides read TGTGCCGACGGGACAGGGGCTGGGGAGACCCAGTACTTC.

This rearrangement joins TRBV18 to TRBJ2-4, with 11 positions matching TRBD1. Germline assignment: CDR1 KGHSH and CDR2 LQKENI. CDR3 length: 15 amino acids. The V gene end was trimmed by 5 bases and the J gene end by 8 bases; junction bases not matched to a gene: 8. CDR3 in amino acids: CASSNLGQGADIQYF. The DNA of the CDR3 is TGTGCCAGCTCAAACTTAGGACAGGGGGCTGACATTCAGTACTTC.

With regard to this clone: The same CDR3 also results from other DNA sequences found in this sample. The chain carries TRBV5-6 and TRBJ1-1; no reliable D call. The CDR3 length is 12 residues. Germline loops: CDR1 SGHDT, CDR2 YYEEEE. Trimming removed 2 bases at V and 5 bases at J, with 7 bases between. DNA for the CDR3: TGTGCCAGCAGCTTTGGAAGTACTGAAGCTTTCTTT. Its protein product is CASSFGSTEAFF.

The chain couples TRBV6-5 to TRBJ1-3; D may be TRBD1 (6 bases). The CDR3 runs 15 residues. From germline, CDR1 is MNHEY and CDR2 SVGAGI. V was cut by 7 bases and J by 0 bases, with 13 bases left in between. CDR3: CASTTDSASGNTIYF. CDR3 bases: TGTGCCAGCACTACGGACAGCGCCTCTGGAAACACCATATATTTT.

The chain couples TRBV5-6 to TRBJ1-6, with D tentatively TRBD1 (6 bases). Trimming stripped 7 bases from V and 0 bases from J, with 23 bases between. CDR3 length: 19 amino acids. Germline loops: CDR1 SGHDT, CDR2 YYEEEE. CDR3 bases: TGTGCCAGCTTCGTAGGGGGACATTTACTCAGCTCCTATAATTCACCCCTCCACTTT. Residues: CASFVGGHLLSSYNSPLHF.